Listed below are T cell receptor beta chains from one sample, sequenced in a study of blood T cell repertoires in COVID-19. Measured with immunoSEQ multiplex PCR; TCRdb has only the in-frame clones, and not every one. There are almost 350,000 clones in the sample; roughly 90% occur only once, and 1% lies in the top ten. Sequenced sample: PBMCs or T cells enriched from blood (not recorded which). These receptors were collected from a woman aged 25 to 39 who had been exposed to COVID-19. CDR3s include the opening cysteine and the closing phenylalanine or tryptophan. A D gene is named only where the DNA matches it firmly. Some rows mark clone size as missing; the rest say once, few, many or name a class of expanded clone.

V: TRBV18; length: 20; J: TRBJ2-2; D: TRBD2; size: NA; CDR3: CASSPRGTSGSRANTGELFF; DNA: TGTGCCAGCTCACCACGTGGGACTAGCGGGAGTCGGGCGAACACCGGGGAGCTGTTTTTT
V: TRBV28; length: 18; J: TRBJ1-6; D: NA; size: NA; CDR3: CASSLVPQGTFYNSPLHF; DNA: TGTGCCAGCAGTTTAGTCCCGCAGGGGACCTTCTATAATTCACCCCTCCACTTT
V: TRBV3-1/TRBV3-2; length: 15; J: TRBJ2-1; D: TRBD2; size: NA; CDR3: CASSHSSGAGNEQFF; DNA: TGTGCCAGCAGCCATTCTAGCGGGGCGGGCAATGAGCAGTTCTTC
V: TRBV6-2/TRBV6-3; length: 15; J: TRBJ2-1; D: TRBD2; size: NA; CDR3: CASSRGTSESNEQFF; DNA: TGTGCCAGCAGTCGAGGGACTAGCGAAAGCAATGAGCAGTTCTTC
V: TRBV18; length: 13; J: TRBJ2-7; D: NA; size: NA; CDR3: CASSPGQPYEQYF; DNA: TGTGCCAGCTCACCTGGACAGCCTTACGAGCAGTACTTC
V: TRBV28; length: 16; J: TRBJ1-4; D: NA; size: NA; CDR3: CASSFQGMVANEKLFF; DNA: TGTGCCAGCAGTTTTCAGGGGATGGTTGCTAATGAAAAACTGTTTTTT
V: TRBV3-1/TRBV3-2; length: 16; J: TRBJ2-7; D: TRBD2; size: NA; CDR3: CASSPRTSGSSYEQYF; DNA: TGTGCCAGCAGCCCCCGGACTAGCGGGAGTTCCTACGAGCAGTACTTC
V: TRBV7-6; length: 16; J: TRBJ2-1; D: TRBD2; size: NA; CDR3: CASSSTGTSGINEQFF; DNA: TGTGCCAGCAGCTCAACCGGGACTAGCGGCATCAATGAGCAGTTCTTC
V: TRBV6-1; length: 13; J: TRBJ2-1; D: NA; size: few; CDR3: CASSEQTYNEQFF; DNA: TGTGCCAGCAGTGAACAAACCTACAATGAGCAGTTCTTC
V: TRBV7-2; length: 17; J: TRBJ1-2; D: NA; size: NA; CDR3: CASSRSPGVPGTYGYTF; DNA: TGTGCCAGCAGCCGGTCTCCGGGGGTGCCCGGGACCTATGGCTACACCTTC
V: TRBV27; length: 14; J: TRBJ1-1; D: TRBD1; size: NA; CDR3: CASSLQGASTEAFF; DNA: TGTGCCAGCAGTTTACAGGGGGCAAGCACTGAAGCTTTCTTT
V: TRBV6-5; length: 15; J: TRBJ2-3; D: TRBD1; size: NA; CDR3: CASSSRTGYTDTQYF; DNA: TGTGCCAGCAGCTCTAGGACAGGGTACACAGATACGCAGTATTTT
V: TRBV18; length: 14; J: TRBJ2-1; D: NA; size: few; CDR3: CASSPGDSYNEQFF; DNA: TGTGCCAGCTCACCAGGAGACTCCTACAATGAGCAGTTCTTC
V: TRBV10-3; length: 13; J: TRBJ2-1; D: TRBD1; size: NA; CDR3: CATAGTGGNEQFF; DNA: TGTGCCACCGCCGGGACAGGGGGCAATGAGCAGTTCTTC
V: TRBV19; length: 15; J: TRBJ2-7; D: TRBD1; size: NA; CDR3: CASSTVGQGAYEQYF; DNA: TGTGCCAGTAGTACCGTGGGACAGGGGGCCTACGAGCAGTACTTC
V: TRBV28; length: 15; J: TRBJ1-5; D: NA; size: NA; CDR3: CASSPPRGATGPQHF; DNA: TGTGCCAGCAGCCCCCCCCGCGGGGCCACCGGGCCCCAGCATTTT
V: TRBV29-1; length: 12; J: TRBJ2-5; D: NA; size: NA; CDR3: CSVVGGGETQYF; DNA: TGCAGCGTTGTGGGAGGCGGCGAGACCCAGTACTTC
V: TRBV11-2; length: 15; J: TRBJ1-5; D: TRBD1; size: NA; CDR3: CASSFGTGGNQPQHF; DNA: TGTGCCAGCAGCTTCGGTACAGGGGGCAATCAGCCCCAGCATTTT
V: TRBV28; length: 14; J: TRBJ2-7; D: TRBD1; size: NA; CDR3: CASSLQGLGYEQYF; DNA: TGTGCCAGCAGCCTACAGGGGCTCGGGTACGAGCAGTACTTC
V: TRBV9; length: 16; J: TRBJ2-7; D: TRBD2; size: NA; CDR3: CASSAAEGTSVGEQYF; DNA: TGTGCCAGCAGCGCGGCAGAAGGGACTAGCGTGGGCGAGCAGTACTTC
V: TRBV7-9; length: 17; J: TRBJ2-6; D: NA; size: NA; CDR3: CASSSHLFNSGANVLTF; DNA: TGTGCCAGCAGCTCCCACCTATTTAACTCTGGGGCCAACGTCCTGACTTTC
V: TRBV29-1; length: 13; J: TRBJ1-2; D: TRBD1; size: NA; CDR3: CSVESRQGYGYTF; DNA: TGCAGCGTTGAATCCCGACAGGGCTATGGCTACACCTTC
V: TRBV12-3/TRBV12-4; length: 13; J: TRBJ2-5; D: NA; size: NA; CDR3: CASSFTGTETQYF; DNA: TGTGCCAGCAGTTTCACAGGGACCGAGACCCAGTACTTC
V: TRBV11-3; length: 16; J: TRBJ2-7; D: TRBD2; size: NA; CDR3: CASSLGSGVSVDEQYF; DNA: TGTGCCAGCAGCTTAGGTAGCGGGGTGTCGGTCGACGAGCAGTACTTC
V: TRBV30; length: 15; J: TRBJ1-5; D: NA; size: NA; CDR3: CAWSVHGGGNQPQHF; DNA: TGTGCCTGGAGTGTACATGGGGGCGGCAATCAGCCCCAGCATTTT
V: TRBV5-1; length: 16; J: TRBJ2-2; D: NA; size: NA; CDR3: CASSSLPGFATGELFF; DNA: TGCGCCAGCAGCTCCTTGCCGGGGTTTGCCACCGGGGAGCTGTTTTTT
V: TRBV11-2; length: 12; J: TRBJ2-1; D: NA; size: NA; CDR3: CASSSRANEQFF; DNA: TGTGCCAGCAGCTCCAGGGCCAATGAGCAGTTCTTC
V: TRBV5-5; length: 14; J: TRBJ2-2; D: TRBD2; size: once; CDR3: CASSPGRGTGELFF; DNA: TGTGCCAGCAGTCCCGGGAGGGGCACCGGGGAGCTGTTTTTT
V: TRBV2; length: 15; J: TRBJ1-5; D: NA; size: NA; CDR3: CASSDWKQRGQPQHF; DNA: TGTGCCAGCAGCGACTGGAAACAACGGGGTCAGCCCCAGCATTTT
V: TRBV30; length: 15; J: TRBJ1-2; D: TRBD1; size: NA; CDR3: CAWSATGGEDYGYTF; DNA: TGTGCCTGGAGCGCAACAGGGGGCGAGGACTATGGCTACACCTTC
V: TRBV9; length: 15; J: TRBJ2-3; D: NA; size: NA; CDR3: CASSVAGVVSDTQYF; DNA: TGTGCCAGCAGCGTAGCGGGAGTGGTTTCAGATACGCAGTATTTT
V: TRBV4-1; length: 15; J: TRBJ2-3; D: TRBD2; size: NA; CDR3: CASSLERDGTDTQYF; DNA: TGCGCCAGCAGCCTAGAGCGGGACGGCACAGATACGCAGTATTTT
V: TRBV11-3; length: 17; J: TRBJ1-3; D: TRBD1; size: NA; CDR3: CASSLGYEGAGGNTIYF; DNA: TGTGCCAGCAGCTTGGGGTACGAGGGGGCAGGTGGAAACACCATATATTTT
V: TRBV7-9; length: 15; J: TRBJ1-1; D: TRBD1; size: few; CDR3: CASSLSTGVGTEAFF; DNA: TGTGCCAGCAGCTTATCGACAGGGGTTGGCACTGAAGCTTTCTTT
V: TRBV6-5; length: 15; J: TRBJ1-6; D: NA; size: NA; CDR3: CASSLTGIYNSPLHF; DNA: TGTGCCAGCAGTTTAACAGGGATCTATAATTCACCCCTCCACTTT
V: TRBV7-3; length: 13; J: TRBJ1-5; D: NA; size: few; CDR3: CASSLNRDQPQHF; DNA: TGTGCCAGCAGCTTAAACAGGGATCAGCCCCAGCATTTT
V: TRBV28; length: 13; J: TRBJ1-1; D: TRBD1; size: NA; CDR3: CASSSRGDTEAFF; DNA: TGTGCCAGCAGTTCCAGGGGGGACACTGAAGCTTTCTTT
V: TRBV20-1; length: 11; J: TRBJ2-7; D: NA; size: NA; CDR3: CSAIDSYEQYF; DNA: TGCAGTGCCATAGACAGCTACGAGCAGTACTTC
V: TRBV19; length: 15; J: TRBJ1-5; D: TRBD1; size: once; CDR3: CATCDRGPSRQPQHF; DNA: TGTGCCACCTGCGACAGGGGGCCCTCCCGGCAGCCCCAGCATTTT
V: TRBV19; length: 14; J: TRBJ1-5; D: NA; size: NA; CDR3: CASRREVSNQPQHF; DNA: TGTGCCAGTAGGAGGGAGGTTAGCAATCAGCCCCAGCATTTT
V: TRBV19; length: 12; J: TRBJ2-7; D: TRBD2; size: NA; CDR3: CASSRTSGRPYF; DNA: TGTGCCAGTAGCAGGACTAGCGGGAGACCTTACTTC
V: TRBV9; length: 17; J: TRBJ1-3; D: TRBD1; size: NA; CDR3: CASSVGGGQGDGNTIYF; DNA: TGTGCCAGCAGCGTCGGTGGGGGACAGGGAGACGGAAACACCATATATTTT
V: TRBV28; length: 17; J: TRBJ1-2; D: NA; size: NA; CDR3: CASSFGEGGPPNYGYTF; DNA: TGTGCCAGCAGTTTCGGGGAGGGGGGGCCCCCTAACTATGGCTACACCTTC
V: TRBV12-3/TRBV12-4; length: 13; J: TRBJ2-7; D: NA; size: NA; CDR3: CASSRGGSGEQYF; DNA: TGTGCCAGCAGCCGTGGGGGGAGTGGCGAGCAGTACTTC
V: TRBV5-1; length: 13; J: TRBJ2-7; D: NA; size: NA; CDR3: CASSLVQGYEQYF; DNA: TGCGCCAGCAGCTTGGTCCAGGGCTACGAGCAGTACTTC
V: TRBV7-2; length: 14; J: TRBJ2-7; D: NA; size: NA; CDR3: CASSLEPGSYEQYF; DNA: TGTGCCAGCAGCTTAGAACCGGGGTCCTACGAGCAGTACTTC